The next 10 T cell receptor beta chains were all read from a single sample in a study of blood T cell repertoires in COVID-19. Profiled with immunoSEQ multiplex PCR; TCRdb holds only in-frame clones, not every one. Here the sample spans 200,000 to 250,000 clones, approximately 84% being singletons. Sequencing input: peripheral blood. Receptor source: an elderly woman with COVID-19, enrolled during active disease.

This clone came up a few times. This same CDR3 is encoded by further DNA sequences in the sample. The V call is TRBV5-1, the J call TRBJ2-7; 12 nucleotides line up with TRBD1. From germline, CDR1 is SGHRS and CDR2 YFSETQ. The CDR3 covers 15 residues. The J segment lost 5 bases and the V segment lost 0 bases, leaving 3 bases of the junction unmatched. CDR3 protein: CASSLAGTGGDEQYF. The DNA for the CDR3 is TGCGCCAGCAGCTTGGCGGGGACAGGGGGCGACGAGCAGTACTTC.

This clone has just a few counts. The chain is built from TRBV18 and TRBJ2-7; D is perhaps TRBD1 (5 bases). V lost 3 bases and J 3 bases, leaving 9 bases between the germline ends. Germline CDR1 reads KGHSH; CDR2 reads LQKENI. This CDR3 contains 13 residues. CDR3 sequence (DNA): TGTGCCAGCTCACCTCGCAGGGTCTACGAGCAGTACTTC. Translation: CASSPRRVYEQYF.

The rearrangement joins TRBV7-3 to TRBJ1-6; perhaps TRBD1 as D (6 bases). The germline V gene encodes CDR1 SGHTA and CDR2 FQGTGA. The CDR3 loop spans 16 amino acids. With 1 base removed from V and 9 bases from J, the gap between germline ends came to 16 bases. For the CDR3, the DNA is TGTGCCAGCAGCTTAAGAGGGGGGGGCCTTCTTTCACCCCTCCACTTT. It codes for CASSLRGGGLLSPLHF.

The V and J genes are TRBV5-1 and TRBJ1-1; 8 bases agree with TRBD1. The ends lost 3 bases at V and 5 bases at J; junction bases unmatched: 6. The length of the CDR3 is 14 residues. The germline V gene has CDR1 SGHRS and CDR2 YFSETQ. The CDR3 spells CASSSGGARTEAFF. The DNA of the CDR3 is TGCGCCAGCAGCTCAGGGGGCGCGCGGACTGAAGCTTTCTTT.

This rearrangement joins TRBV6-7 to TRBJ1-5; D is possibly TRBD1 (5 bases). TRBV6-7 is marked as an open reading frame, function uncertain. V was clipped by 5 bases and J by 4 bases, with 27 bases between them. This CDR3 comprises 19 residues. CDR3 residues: CASSKGKGRVVGGNQPQHF. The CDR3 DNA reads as TGTGCCAGCAGTAAAGGAAAGGGGAGAGTGGTCGGGGGGAATCAGCCCCAGCATTTT.

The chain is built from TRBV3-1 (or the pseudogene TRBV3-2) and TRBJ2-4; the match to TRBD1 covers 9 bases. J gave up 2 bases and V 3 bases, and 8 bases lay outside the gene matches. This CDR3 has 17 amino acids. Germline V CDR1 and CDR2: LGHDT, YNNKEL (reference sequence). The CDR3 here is CASSQSRDRVSKNIQYF. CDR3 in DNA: TGTGCCAGCAGCCAGAGCCGGGACAGGGTGTCCAAAAACATTCAGTACTTC.

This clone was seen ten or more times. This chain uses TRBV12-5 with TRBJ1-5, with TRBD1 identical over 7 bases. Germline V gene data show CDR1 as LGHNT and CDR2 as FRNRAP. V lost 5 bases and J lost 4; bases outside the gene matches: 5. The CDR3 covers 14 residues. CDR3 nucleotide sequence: TGTGCTAGTGGTCTTCGGGACAGAAATCAGCCCCAGCATTTT. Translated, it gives CASGLRDRNQPQHF.

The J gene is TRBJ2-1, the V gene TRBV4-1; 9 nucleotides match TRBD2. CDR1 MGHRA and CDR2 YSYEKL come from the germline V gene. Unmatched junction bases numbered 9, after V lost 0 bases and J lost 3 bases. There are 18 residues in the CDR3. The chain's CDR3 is CASSQEGVAGAGYNEQFF. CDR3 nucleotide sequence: TGCGCCAGCAGCCAAGAAGGCGTAGCGGGGGCGGGCTACAATGAGCAGTTCTTC.

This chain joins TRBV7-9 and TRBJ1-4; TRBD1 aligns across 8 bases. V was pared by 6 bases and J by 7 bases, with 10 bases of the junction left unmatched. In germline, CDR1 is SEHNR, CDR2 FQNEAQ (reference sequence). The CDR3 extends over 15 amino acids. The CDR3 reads CASSSRQGRTEKLFF. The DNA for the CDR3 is TGTGCCAGCAGTTCCAGACAGGGGAGGACTGAAAAACTGTTTTTT.

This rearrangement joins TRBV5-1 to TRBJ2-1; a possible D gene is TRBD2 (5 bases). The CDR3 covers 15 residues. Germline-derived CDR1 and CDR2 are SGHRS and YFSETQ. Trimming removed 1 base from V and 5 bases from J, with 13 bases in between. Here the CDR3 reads CASSLMGQTNNEQFF. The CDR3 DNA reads TGCGCCAGCAGCTTGATGGGCCAGACTAACAATGAGCAGTTCTTC.